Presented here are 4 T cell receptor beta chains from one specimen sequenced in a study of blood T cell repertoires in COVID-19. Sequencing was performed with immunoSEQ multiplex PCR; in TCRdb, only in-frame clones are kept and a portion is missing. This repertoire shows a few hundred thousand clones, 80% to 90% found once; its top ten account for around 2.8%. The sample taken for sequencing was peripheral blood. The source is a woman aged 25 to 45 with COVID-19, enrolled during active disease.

The CDR3 DNA follows: TGCGCCAGCAGCCGATCCGGCGGGACTAGCGGGAGGATTCCAGATACGCAGTATTTT. It is translated as CASSRSGGTSGRIPDTQYF. This chain connects TRBV5-1 to TRBJ2-3; 15 bases agree with TRBD2. Germline trimming cut 4 bases from V and 4 bases from J; bases unmatched to any gene: 13. The CDR3 covers 19 residues. CDR1 SGHRS and CDR2 YFSETQ come from the germline V gene.

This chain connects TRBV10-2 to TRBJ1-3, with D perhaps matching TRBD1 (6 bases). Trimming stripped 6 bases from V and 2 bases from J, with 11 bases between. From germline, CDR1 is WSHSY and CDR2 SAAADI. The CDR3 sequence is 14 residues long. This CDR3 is CASRQGEPGNTIYF. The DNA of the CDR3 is TGCGCCAGCAGACAGGGAGAACCTGGAAACACCATATATTTT.

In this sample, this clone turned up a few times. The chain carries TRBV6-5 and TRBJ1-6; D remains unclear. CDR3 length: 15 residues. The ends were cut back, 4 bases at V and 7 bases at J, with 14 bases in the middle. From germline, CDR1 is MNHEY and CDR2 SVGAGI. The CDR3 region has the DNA TGTGCCAGCAGTTCTATCCGGGAGCAGAATTCACCCCTCCACTTT. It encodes CASSSIREQNSPLHF.

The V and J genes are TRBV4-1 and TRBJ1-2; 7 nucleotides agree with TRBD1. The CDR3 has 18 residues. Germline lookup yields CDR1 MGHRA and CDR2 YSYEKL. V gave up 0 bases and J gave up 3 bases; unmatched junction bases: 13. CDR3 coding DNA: TGCGCCAGCAGCCAAGATCCGGGGCGAGGGGGCGCGGACTATGGCTACACCTTC. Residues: CASSQDPGRGGADYGYTF.